Reported below is one T cell receptor beta chain. There is no known antigen for this receptor. No base-level quality is on record; no much larger clone is a single base apart. Separate from the roughly 650-subject first cohort, the validation cohort of 95 to 150 subjects was the group to which the donors belonged. This entry is derived from a study of cytomegalovirus exposure and HLA in healthy donors (dated by TCRdb to about 2017). At the level of the whole study: According to a later analysis, the approximately 130 validation repertoires were produced on the same platform as the approximately 690 repertoires of the first cohort. The study was designed to test whether signatures of past pathogen exposure could be identified by cataloging public T cell receptors. Besides the first cohort of under 700 subjects, a separate validation cohort made up of 120 different subjects was used. The study combined high-throughput TCR immunosequencing, statistical association of individual TCRs with disease status, and machine learning to predict cytomegalovirus infection status. The study at large found these results: In the study, approximately 160 TCR beta chains were listed as associated with cytomegalovirus. A later analysis had no HLA typing for the validation cohort, so co-occurrence there was scored across all 130 or so repertoires. The authors suggested that the approach could potentially be extended to other disease states and immunological phenotypes. A few of the identified cytomegalovirus-associated TCR beta chains were confirmed in vitro to be specific for cytomegalovirus antigens. The classifier was reported to diagnose cytomegalovirus status with high specificity and sensitivity in both the original and validation cohorts. While some public TCRs were present in many individuals, most TCR sequences turned up only very rarely across donors. Of the cluster scores, 90% to 95% were above 0 in a later analysis, which found that TCRs clustered in the first cohort also tended to co-occur in the 120 validation repertoires.

Receptor libraries were prepared by the immunoSEQ multiplex PCR assay. In the authors' own workflow: A statistical classification framework was built to diagnose cytomegalovirus status from the catalog of TCR beta chain sequences. TCRdb retrieved this table from immuneACCESS and kept in-frame rearrangements only. Not all clones are present; in checked studies, unresolved V genes account for under half, and no reason is known for the remainder. D and trimming come from the DNA, and the V and J calls and clone size come from that table. This sample lists about 150,000 clones; less than 90% were detected once. The leading ten clones occupy more than 2.5% of the sample. The germline V gene (reference sequence) gives CDR1 as MNHEY and CDR2 as SMNVEV. V loses 8 bases, J loses 3 bases, and the germline ends lie 13 bases apart. There are 13 amino acids in the CDR3, from cysteine to phenylalanine inclusive. Only CDR3 DNA is held: 39 bases, read in frame from base 1.

The rearranged chain carries TRBV27 and TRBJ1-2; a tentative D call is TRBD1 (6 bases match). The TCR was taken from a woman aged 18-29 years in good health and CMV-seropositive. Sequenced sample: PBMCs. CDR3 reads: CASGGQGYYGYTF. The DNA is TGTGCCAGCGGGGGCCAGGGCTACTATGGCTACACCTTC.